A single T cell receptor (beta chain) is shown here with its context. Germline-derived CDR1 and CDR2 are LNHDA and SQIVND (reference sequence). The CDR3 extends over 15 amino acids. The ends were cut back, 6 bases at V and 3 bases at J, with 15 bases in the middle. The method was immunoSEQ multiplex PCR; TCRdb's version includes in-frame clones alone and lacks a portion of them. The data contain some 44,000 clones, about 86% of them singletons. This sample was taken from a study of OX40 agonist ivuxolimab in advanced cancers. In the study overall: Of mixed ages from about 23 to 90 and averaging 60 years, the group was about 86% male. Three patients responded partially, comprising one with hepatocellular carcinoma and two with cutaneous melanoma.

This clonotype was obtained from an adult with an advanced solid tumor such as melanoma, head and neck, liver or kidney cancer. The rearrangement links TRBV19 to TRBJ1-5; D unclear. The source material was CD4+ or CD8+ T cells sorted from blood, sampled in a trial of the OX40 agonist ivuxolimab. For the CDR3, the DNA is TGTGCCAGTAGCCACGCAACGAGGTCCAATCAGCCCCAGCATTTT. Translating it yields CASSHATRSNQPQHF.